These 29 T cell receptor beta chains share one sample of origin, sequenced in a study of T cells in Graves' hyperthyroidism and ophthalmopathy. TCR beta CDR3 sequences were amplified from RNA transcripts. Using the HTBI primer set, a first-round RT-PCR was run on the TCR CDR3. TCRdb reprocessed the multiplex PCR reads with MiXCR, giving one entry per CDR3 protein. Here the sample spans over 700,000 distinct CDR3 sequences, approximately 36% being singletons. What was sequenced was blood. The receptors originated from a woman between 35 and 50 years old with Graves' hyperthyroidism.

The chain recombines TRBV29-1 with TRBJ2-7; 8 bases map to TRBD2. Germline values: CDR1 SQVTM, CDR2 ANQGSEA. The CDR3 contains 14 residues. J was trimmed by 3 bases and V by 6 bases; bases with no gene match: 10. In DNA form, the CDR3 reads TGCAGCGTGGAGAGATTAGCGGGGCACTACGAGCAGTACTTC. It translates to CSVERLAGHYEQYF.

This clonotype was detected a few times. This sequence joins TRBV7-2 and TRBJ2-5; TRBD1 agrees at 9 bases. V lost 1 base and J lost 7; bases outside the gene matches: 7. CDR3 length: 15 residues. In germline, CDR1 is SGHTA, CDR2 FQGNSA. CDR3 amino acids: CASSLEDRGSRTQYF. The CDR3 DNA reads TGTGCCAGCAGCTTAGAGGACAGGGGAAGTCGGACCCAGTACTTC.

This clonotype was found a few times. This chain connects TRBV5-8 to TRBJ2-5; no definite D call. The V gene lost 4 bases and the J gene lost 1 base, with 14 bases spanning the gap. CDR1 is SGHTS, CDR2 YDEGEE, per germline. The CDR3 totals 15 residues. The CDR3 coding sequence is TGTGCCAGCAGCCCCATGGGTGTCCTCCAAGAGACCCAGTACTTC. The encoded protein is CASSPMGVLQETQYF.

This clonotype was picked up many times. This chain links TRBV12-3 or TRBV12-4 with TRBJ1-1, with TRBD1 matching 7 bases. This CDR3 spans 13 amino acids. V shed 8 bases, J shed 4 bases, and the junction held 7 bases outside the gene matches. CDR3: CASGIQGVTEAFF. Here the CDR3 DNA reads TGTGCCAGCGGGATCCAGGGGGTCACTGAAGCTTTCTTT.

Of note for this clonotype: This sequence may be a read error, since a much larger clone differs from it by one base. The V gene is TRBV10-3, the J gene TRBJ2-2; 10 bases are a match to TRBD2. Germline V lookup: CDR1 ENHRY, CDR2 SYGVKD. The CDR3 runs to 14 residues. The V segment lost 8 bases and the J segment 5 bases; nucleotides outside the gene matches: 5. CDR3 coding DNA: TGTGCCATCGCGGAGCGGGAGGGAACCGGGGAGCTGTTTTTT. Translated: CAIAEREGTGELFF.

V and J are TRBV24-1 and TRBJ2-3, with D unclear. The CDR3 has 14 amino acids. Trimming stripped 3 bases from V and 2 bases from J, with 8 bases between. CDR1 and CDR2 from the germline V gene are KGHDR and SFDVKD. CDR3: CATSDAYTTDTQYF. The CDR3 nucleotides are TGTGCCACCAGTGATGCCTACACCACAGATACGCAGTATTTT.

At least ten counts were recorded for this clonotype. This sequence joins TRBV7-9 and TRBJ2-5; 9 bases map to TRBD1. V dropped 8 bases and J dropped 5; count of bases not matched to a gene: 9. This CDR3 contains 14 residues. The germline gives CDR1 SEHNR, CDR2 FQNEAQ (reference sequence). CDR3 DNA sequence: TGTGCCAGCGCCCTGACAGGGGGAGGTGAGACCCAGTACTTC. Residues: CASALTGGGETQYF.

V gene TRBV12-5 combines with J gene TRBJ1-2; D gene ambiguous. From germline, CDR1 is LGHNT and CDR2 FRNRAP. The V gene lost 2 bases and the J gene lost 3 bases, with 7 bases spanning the gap. The CDR3 spans 13 residues. The CDR3 DNA sequence: TGTGCTAGTGGTTTGACAGTTTACTATGGCTACACCTTC. Residues: CASGLTVYYGYTF.

This clonotype was seen a handful of times. This sequence joins TRBV9 and TRBJ1-1; D unclear. Germline loops: CDR1 SGDLS, CDR2 YYNGEE. The V end was cut by 5 bases, the J end by 6 bases, with 20 bases between. The CDR3 contains 15 residues. The DNA of the CDR3 is TGTGCCAGCAGTATTACGGGCCTCCCTGCCGCTGAAGCTTTCTTT. This sequence encodes CASSITGLPAAEAFF.

The rearrangement links TRBV7-2 to TRBJ1-2; D is undetermined. The V gene lost 5 bases and the J gene lost 1 base, with 14 bases spanning the gap. This CDR3 is built from 15 residues. CDR1 is SGHTA and CDR2 is FQGNSA in the germline V gene. The CDR3 here is CASSLGSEVNYGYTF. The CDR3 DNA is TGTGCCAGCAGCCTAGGGTCGGAGGTTAACTATGGCTACACCTTC.

The sample holds many counts of this clonotype. The chain recombines TRBV2 with TRBJ2-3; 7 nucleotides agree with TRBD1. J was trimmed by 5 bases and V by 4 bases; bases with no gene match: 3. The CDR3 is made up of 13 amino acids. The germline V gene has CDR1 SNHLY and CDR2 FYNNEI. The CDR3 protein is CASSGQGGDTQYF. The CDR3 DNA follows: TGTGCCAGCAGTGGACAGGGTGGAGATACGCAGTATTTT.

V gene TRBV10-3 combines with J gene TRBJ1-4; no reliable D call. The germline V gene encodes CDR1 ENHRY and CDR2 SYGVKD. V was cut by 2 bases and J by 10 bases, with 17 bases left in between. The CDR3 covers 15 residues. DNA of the CDR3: TGTGCCATCAGTGAGGCCAGGTCGATAGACGGAAAACTGTTTTTT. This codes for CAISEARSIDGKLFF.

This clonotype was found a few times. V and J are TRBV5-6 and TRBJ1-5; D may be TRBD1 (6 bases). The CDR3 extends over 15 amino acids. CDR1 is SGHDT, CDR2 YYEEEE, per germline. The V end lost 4 bases, the J end lost 3 bases, and 14 bases lay between the germline ends. DNA of the CDR3: TGTGCCAGCAGCAAAGAAGGGGGGTTCAATCAGCCCCAGCATTTT. As protein: CASSKEGGFNQPQHF.

V gene TRBV6-5 combines with J gene TRBJ2-5; 9 bases line up with TRBD1. The CDR3 runs to 16 residues. Germline V CDR1 and CDR2: MNHEY, SVGAGI. The trim removed 7 bases at V and 2 bases at J, leaving 11 bases unmatched. The CDR3 is CASTPGTGGSQETQYF. DNA for the CDR3: TGTGCCAGCACCCCCGGAACAGGGGGCTCTCAAGAGACCCAGTACTTC.

This clonotype was recorded many times. V is TRBV2 and J is TRBJ1-2; D call uncertain. Germline CDR1 is SNHLY and CDR2 is FYNNEI. CDR3 length equals 15 residues. V was trimmed by 4 bases and J by 2 bases, leaving 14 bases between them. The CDR3 sequence: CASSGNRQLNYGYTF. The CDR3 DNA reads as TGTGCCAGCAGTGGAAATCGGCAGTTAAACTATGGCTACACCTTC.

This clonotype occurred many times. The chain couples TRBV29-1 to TRBJ1-5; maybe TRBD1 (6 bases). The CDR3 consists of 14 residues. Germline V gene lookup returns CDR1 SQVTM and CDR2 ANQGSEA. With 4 bases removed from V and 7 bases from J, the gap between germline ends came to 17 bases. The CDR3 is CSVVSAGEGQPQHF. CDR3 DNA sequence: TGCAGCGTTGTATCGGCAGGGGAGGGACAGCCCCAGCATTTT.

The V gene is TRBV18, the J gene TRBJ2-5, with TRBD1 identical over 12 bases. CDR1 is KGHSH, CDR2 LQKENI, per germline. The CDR3 covers 15 residues. V lost 4 bases to trimming and J lost 3 bases; unmatched junction nucleotides: 3. As DNA, the CDR3 is TGTGCCAGCTCACGAGGGACAGGGGGCGAAGAGACCCAGTACTTC. Translating it yields CASSRGTGGEETQYF.

There are a few counts of this clonotype. The chain has TRBV6-6 and TRBJ2-7; D not certain. CDR3 size: 14 residues. CDR1 is MNHNY, CDR2 SVGAGI, per germline (reference sequence). With 2 bases removed from V and 1 base from J, the gap between germline ends came to 9 bases. The CDR3 region has the DNA TGTGCCAGCAGTTACACCTTTGGGTCCTACGAGCAGTACTTC. This translates into CASSYTFGSYEQYF.

The chain carries TRBV12-3 or TRBV12-4 and TRBJ1-2; tentatively, D is TRBD1 (6 bases). Trimming shortened V by 6 bases and J by 7 bases, and 15 bases separated the two germline ends. The CDR3 is made up of 13 amino acids. CDR3 coding DNA: TGTGCCAGCAGGGGGGGGGCGAGCGGTGGCTACACCTTC. Translation: CASRGGASGGYTF.

CDR3 sequence (DNA): TGTGCCAGCAGCTTATTTATCCGGGGGGTTAACTATGGCTACACCTTC. Translating it yields CASSLFIRGVNYGYTF. The chain couples TRBV7-8 to TRBJ1-2; a possible D gene is TRBD1 (5 bases). Deletions cut 2 bases from V and 1 base from J, with 14 bases between. CDR1 is SGHVS and CDR2 is FQNEAQ in the germline V gene. The CDR3 has 16 residues.

This clonotype was recorded many times. V usage is TRBV7-9 and J usage is TRBJ1-1, with D uncertain. The CDR3 consists of 12 residues. The V end lost 5 bases, the J end lost 3 bases, and 7 bases lay between the germline ends. The germline V gene encodes CDR1 SEHNR and CDR2 FQNEAQ (reference sequence). The CDR3 coding sequence is TGTGCCAGCAGCGACTTAGACACTGAAGCTTTCTTT. It codes for CASSDLDTEAFF.

V gene TRBV7-2 combines with J gene TRBJ2-5, with 7 bases aligning to TRBD1. The CDR3 loop spans 13 amino acids. The V and J ends lost 11 bases and 11 bases, in that order; junction bases with no gene match: 17. CDR1 is SGHTA, CDR2 FQGNSA, per germline. The CDR3 sequence: CAWATRQGAGQYF. CDR3 DNA: TGTGCCTGGGCTACAAGACAGGGCGCGGGTCAGTACTTC.

This clonotype has only a few counts. The rearrangement links TRBV19 to TRBJ2-2; TRBD2 agrees at 14 bases. This CDR3 is built from 17 residues. Germline loops: CDR1 LNHDA, CDR2 SQIVND (reference sequence). V was pared by 8 bases and J by 3 bases, with 8 bases of the junction left unmatched. CDR3 sequence reads: CASSGLAGAMHTGELFF. The CDR3 DNA sequence: TGTGCCAGTTCGGGACTAGCGGGAGCGATGCACACCGGGGAGCTGTTTTTT.

This clonotype was observed at least ten times. J is TRBJ2-6 and V is TRBV11-2; D assignment may be TRBD1 or TRBD2 (5 bases each). V lost 2 bases and J lost 4, with 9 bases in between. The CDR3 has 15 residues. Germline CDR1 SGHAT, CDR2 FQNNGV. The CDR3 loop reads CASSLNGDGANVLTF. In DNA, the CDR3 is TGTGCCAGCAGCTTAAACGGGGACGGGGCCAACGTCCTGACTTTC.

This clonotype was found a few times. The gene calls are TRBV20-1 and TRBJ2-3; D may be TRBD2 (5 bases). Trimming took off 0 bases at V and 0 bases at J, with 13 bases between the two ends. Germline loops: CDR1 DFQATT, CDR2 SNEGSKA (reference sequence). This CDR3 contains 16 residues. CDR3 bases: TGCAGTGCTAGAGATTCTCCCCGCGGGAGCACAGATACGCAGTATTTT. Encoded protein: CSARDSPRGSTDTQYF.

Only a few counts were recorded for this clonotype. The rearrangement links TRBV19 to TRBJ2-7; 10 bases align to TRBD1. This CDR3 has 16 residues. Germline-derived CDR1 and CDR2 are LNHDA and SQIVND (reference sequence). V shed 3 bases and J 2 bases; nucleotides not matched to a gene: 7. As DNA, the CDR3 is TGTGCCAGTAGTATTTGGGGACAGGGGTCAACCTACGAGCAGTACTTC. Protein sequence: CASSIWGQGSTYEQYF.

Concerning this clonotype: This could be a read error, since a much larger clone is one nucleotide away. The rearrangement links TRBV7-3 to TRBJ1-2, with TRBD1 matching 7 bases. CDR1 SGHTA and CDR2 FQGTGA come from the germline V gene. The CDR3 spans 16 residues. The CDR3 spells CASSLRQGLVLYGHTF. CDR3 bases: TGTGCCAGCAGCTTACGACAGGGACTAGTTCTCTATGGCCACACCTTC. Variable domain in full (rest from reference TRBV7-3 and TRBJ1-2): GAGVSQTPSNKVTEKGKYVELRCDPISGHTALYWYRQSLGQGPEFLIYFQGTGAADDSGLPNDRFFAVRPEGSVSTLKIQRTERGDSAVYLCASSLRQGLVLYGHTFGSGTRLTVV.

This clonotype was recorded at least ten times. The chain joins TRBV29-1 to TRBJ2-7; TRBD2 is a possible D gene (6 bases). Germline V gene lookup returns CDR1 SQVTM and CDR2 ANQGSEA. V lost 2 bases and J 3 bases, leaving 8 bases between the germline ends. CDR3 length equals 12 residues. CDR3 protein: CSVEIADYEQYF. CDR3 sequence (DNA): TGCAGCGTTGAAATAGCGGACTACGAGCAGTACTTC.

This clonotype was counted many times. The chain couples TRBV29-1 to TRBJ1-2; D gene uncertain. The V gene lost 4 bases and the J gene lost 8 bases, with 11 bases spanning the gap. From germline, CDR1 is SQVTM and CDR2 ANQGSEA. The CDR3 has 11 amino acids. CDR3: CSVGGNQGYTF. In DNA form, the CDR3 reads TGCAGCGTTGGTGGCAACCAGGGCTACACCTTC.